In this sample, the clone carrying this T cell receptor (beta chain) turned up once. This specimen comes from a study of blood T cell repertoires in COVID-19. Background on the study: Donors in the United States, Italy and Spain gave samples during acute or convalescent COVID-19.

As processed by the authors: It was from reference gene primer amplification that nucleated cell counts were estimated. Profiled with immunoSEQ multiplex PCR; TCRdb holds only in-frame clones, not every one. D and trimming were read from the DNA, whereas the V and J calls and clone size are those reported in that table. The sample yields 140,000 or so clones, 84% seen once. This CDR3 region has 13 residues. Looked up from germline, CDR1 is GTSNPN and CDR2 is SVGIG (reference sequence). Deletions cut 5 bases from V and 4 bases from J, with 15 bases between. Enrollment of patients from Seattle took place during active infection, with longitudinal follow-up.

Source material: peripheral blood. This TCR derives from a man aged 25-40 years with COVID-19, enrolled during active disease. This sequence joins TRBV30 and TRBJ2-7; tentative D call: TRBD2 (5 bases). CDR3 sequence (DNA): TGTGCCTGGGGACCCTCACTAGTTTACGAGCAGTACTTC. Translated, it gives CAWGPSLVYEQYF.